Each of the 17 T cell receptor beta chains below was sequenced from the same sample in a study of molecular identifiers for immune sequencing clone quantification. Via MiXCR, TCRdb re-called the PCR reads, giving one row per CDR3 protein. The sample consists of 60,000 to 70,000 distinct CDR3 sequences, about 17% of them appearing once. Material for sequencing was naive CD8+ T cells from blood, with Jurkat cell RNA spiked in. Noted subset: FACS-sorted CD8+CD4-CCR7+CD45RA+ naive T cells. Receptor source: a human donor in good health. Some libraries in this study had Jurkat cell RNA spiked in.

The table lists this clonotype with many counts. The chain has TRBV6-1 and TRBJ2-1; D unclear. V dropped 6 bases and J dropped 1 base, with 13 bases sitting between them. Per the germline V gene, CDR1 is MNHNS and CDR2 is SASEGT. This CDR3 contains 15 residues. In DNA, the CDR3 is TGTGCCAGCAGAAGACTTCCCGATTCCTACAATGAGCAGTTCTTC. It codes for CASRRLPDSYNEQFF.

This clonotype showed up many times. The chain couples TRBV3-1 to TRBJ2-1; no firm D call. V shed 2 bases and J shed 7 bases, with 6 bases lying between them. CDR1 and CDR2 from the germline V gene are LGHDT and YNNKEL (reference sequence). This CDR3 is 12 amino acids long. The CDR3: CASSQRLNEQFF. The CDR3, as DNA: TGTGCCAGCAGCCAAAGGCTGAATGAGCAGTTCTTC.

This clonotype appeared many times. This chain links TRBV6-2 or TRBV6-3 with TRBJ2-3; D gene unclear. Looked up from germline, CDR1 is MNHEY and CDR2 is SVGEGT. V gave up 6 bases and J gave up 0 bases, with 22 bases separating them. CDR3 length: 18 amino acids. CDR3: CASSLTPVRSGSTDTQYF. Written as DNA, the CDR3 is TGTGCCAGCAGCCTAACCCCCGTGAGGTCGGGCAGCACAGATACGCAGTATTTT.

This clonotype was picked up many times. The chain recombines TRBV25-1 with TRBJ2-5; D ambiguous. Germline CDR1 and CDR2: MGHDK and SYGVNS. The germline V and J ends were trimmed by 4 bases and 2 bases, with 11 bases remaining between them. The CDR3 totals 14 residues. The CDR3 nucleotides read TGTGCCAGCAGTGGGGCCCTGGGGCAAGAGACCCAGTACTTC. This translates into CASSGALGQETQYF.

This clonotype was seen at least ten times. V and J are TRBV5-1 and TRBJ2-3, with 8 bases identical to TRBD1. The CDR3 runs 17 residues. CDR1 and CDR2 from the germline V gene are SGHRS and YFSETQ. After removal of 0 bases from V and 4 bases from J, the junction contained 10 bases not matched to a gene. This CDR3 reads CASSLAFAGGLSDTQYF. The CDR3, as DNA: TGCGCCAGCAGCTTGGCCTTCGCAGGGGGCTTATCAGATACGCAGTATTTT.

As to this clonotype: A read error may explain this, as a much larger clone is one base away. The chain couples TRBV5-6 to TRBJ1-2, with TRBD1 as a possible D gene (6 bases). Germline V lookup: CDR1 SGHDT, CDR2 YYEEEE. There are 14 residues in the CDR3. The V end lost 1 base, the J end lost 4 bases, and 11 bases lay between the germline ends. The CDR3 DNA follows: TGTGCCAGCAGCTTGAAGGACAGTCCCTATGGCTACACCTTC. Protein sequence: CASSLKDSPYGYTF.

This clonotype was recorded many times. The V gene is TRBV7-9, the J gene TRBJ1-1; no clear D. Germline V gene sequence: CDR1 SEHNR, CDR2 FQNEAQ (reference sequence). V lost 4 bases to trimming and J lost 0 bases, with 15 bases between them. The CDR3 is 16 residues long. The CDR3 nucleotides are TGTGCCAGCAGCTCCTCGGAGTACTATATGAACACTGAAGCTTTCTTT. Its protein is CASSSSEYYMNTEAFF. Supplemented by reference TRBV7-9 and TRBJ1-1, the full variable domain reads DTGVSQNPRHKITKRGQNVTFRCDPISEHNRLYWYRQTLGQGPEFLTYFQNEAQLEKSRLLSDRFSAERPKGSFSTLEIQRTEQGDSAMYLCASSSSEYYMNTEAFFGQGTRLTVV.

This clonotype was seen repeatedly, ten times or more. V usage is TRBV10-3 and J usage is TRBJ1-3, with TRBD1 identical over 7 bases. V shed 6 bases and J 8 bases; nucleotides not matched to a gene: 7. The CDR3 contains 13 residues. Germline-derived CDR1 and CDR2 are ENHRY and SYGVKD. The CDR3 protein is CAIRGTAGDTIYF. The DNA of the CDR3 is TGTGCCATCAGAGGGACAGCGGGAGACACCATATATTTT.

The chain joins TRBV4-2 to TRBJ2-1, with D hard to call. Looked up from germline, CDR1 is LGHNA and CDR2 is YNFKEQ. Between the trimmed V and J ends, which lost 3 bases and 1 base, there was a span of 13 bases. The CDR3 length is 16 residues. As DNA, the CDR3 is TGTGCCAGCAGCCAGGAGCACCGTCCATCCTACAATGAGCAGTTCTTC. It encodes CASSQEHRPSYNEQFF.

Regarding this clonotype: A much larger clone differs by one base, so this may be a read error. No conserved phenylalanine or tryptophan is present at the end of the CDR3, so a read error is the likely explanation. The DNA for the CDR3 is TGTGCCAGCAGTTTATGGACAGGGGGCATGAACACTGAAGCTTTCTCT. Translation: CASSLWTGGMNTEAFS. The chain recombines TRBV28 with TRBJ1-1; 10 positions agree with TRBD1. V shed 0 bases, J shed 0 bases, and the junction held 1 base outside the gene matches. This CDR3 has 16 residues. Germline V gives CDR1 MDHEN, CDR2 SYDVKM.

This clonotype was detected many times. The chain couples TRBV27 to TRBJ2-7; 12 bases fit TRBD2. Germline V gives CDR1 MNHEY, CDR2 SMNVEV (reference sequence). This CDR3 is 17 amino acids long. V shed 6 bases and J 5 bases; nucleotides not matched to a gene: 14. CDR3 residues: CASRRLAGDGHRDEQYF. The CDR3 nucleotides are TGTGCCAGCAGACGACTAGCGGGAGACGGGCATCGGGACGAGCAGTACTTC.

This clonotype was seen at least ten times. V gene TRBV9 combines with J gene TRBJ2-2; possible D gene TRBD2, 6 bases. V was shortened by 3 bases and J by 3 bases, with 12 bases between the two germline ends. The CDR3 is 15 residues long. Germline assignment: CDR1 SGDLS and CDR2 YYNGEE. The CDR3 DNA sequence: TGTGCCAGCAGCGCCGGGACTCCTTACACCGGGGAGCTGTTTTTT. This translates into CASSAGTPYTGELFF.

This clonotype has more than one count but fewer than ten. The chain is built from TRBV19 and TRBJ2-1, with D unresolved. The germline V gene encodes CDR1 LNHDA and CDR2 SQIVND (reference sequence). V was shortened by 6 bases and J by 3 bases, with 15 bases between the two germline ends. The length of the CDR3 is 15 residues. The CDR3 DNA reads as TGTGCCAGTAGCCTCGGTGGTCCCTACTACAATGAGCAGTTCTTC. Amino acids: CASSLGGPYYNEQFF.

About this clonotype itself: The missing conserved phenylalanine or tryptophan at the end of this CDR3 makes a read error likely. This sequence joins TRBV27 and TRBJ2-1; 7 positions agree with TRBD1. Looked up from germline, CDR1 is MNHEY and CDR2 is SMNVEV (reference sequence). Trimming at V came to 6 bases and at J to 8 bases, leaving 22 bases not matched to a gene. This CDR3 has 18 residues. CDR3 sequence reads: CASSYLSPQGSGAYEQFL. The CDR3 bases are TGTGCCAGCAGCTATCTGTCCCCACAGGGGTCAGGGGCCTATGAGCAGTTCCTC.

Many counts were recorded for this clonotype. This chain connects TRBV12-3 or TRBV12-4 to TRBJ2-3; D is uncertain. The V gene lost 5 bases and the J gene lost 1 base, with 7 bases spanning the gap. The CDR3 contains 13 residues. DNA of the CDR3: TGTGCCAGCAGTCCCCCCGGCACAGATACGCAGTATTTT. This sequence encodes CASSPPGTDTQYF.

This clonotype has at least ten counts. The chain links TRBV7-8 to TRBJ2-1; D gene unclear. CDR3 length: 15 residues. V was trimmed by 2 bases and J by 6 bases, leaving 14 bases between them. The germline CDR1 and CDR2 sequences are SGHVS and FQNEAQ. CDR3 sequence: CASSLSPYLGNEQFF. CDR3 coding DNA: TGTGCCAGCAGCTTATCTCCTTATCTAGGCAATGAGCAGTTCTTC. The variable domain in full, completed from reference TRBV7-8 and TRBJ2-1, reads GAGVSQSPRYKVAKRGQDVALRCDPISGHVSLFWYQQALGQGPEFLTYFQNEAQLDKSGLPSDRFFAERPEGSVSTLKIQRTQQEDSAVYLCASSLSPYLGNEQFFGPGTRLTVL.

This clonotype was observed many times. The genes are TRBV20-1 and TRBJ2-7; 10 bases agree with TRBD1. After removal of 6 bases from V and 4 bases from J, the junction contained 6 bases not matched to a gene. The germline V gene encodes CDR1 DFQATT and CDR2 SNEGSKA (reference sequence). This CDR3 contains 13 residues. Here the CDR3 reads CSATRDRGYEQYF. The DNA of the CDR3 is TGCAGTGCAACCCGGGACAGGGGTTACGAGCAGTACTTC.